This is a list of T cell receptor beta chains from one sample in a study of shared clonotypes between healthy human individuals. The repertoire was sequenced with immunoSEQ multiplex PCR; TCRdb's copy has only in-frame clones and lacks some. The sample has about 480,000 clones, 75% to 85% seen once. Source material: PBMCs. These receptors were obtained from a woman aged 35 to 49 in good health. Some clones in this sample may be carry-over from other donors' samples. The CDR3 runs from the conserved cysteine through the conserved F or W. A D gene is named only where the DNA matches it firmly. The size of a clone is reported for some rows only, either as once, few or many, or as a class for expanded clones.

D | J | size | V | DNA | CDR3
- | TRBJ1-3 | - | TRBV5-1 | TGCGCCAGCAGCTTGGAGGGGGGCACAGGAAACACCATATATTTT | CASSLEGGTGNTIYF
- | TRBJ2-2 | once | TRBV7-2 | TGTGCCAGCAGTGACGGACTTTTCACCGGGGAGCTGTTTTTT | CASSDGLFTGELFF
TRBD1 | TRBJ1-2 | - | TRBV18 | TGTGCCAGCTCCCGACAGGGCGACTATGGCTACACCTTC | CASSRQGDYGYTF
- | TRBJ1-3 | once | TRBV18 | TGTGCCAGCTCACCAGCACCCTCTGGAAACACCATATATTTT | CASSPAPSGNTIYF
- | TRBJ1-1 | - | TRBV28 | TGTGCCAGCAGTTTATCGGACCGGGCCCACAACACTGAAGCTTTCTTT | CASSLSDRAHNTEAFF
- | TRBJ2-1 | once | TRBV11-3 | TGTGCCAGCAGCTTAGGTGATCCCTACAATGAGCAGTTCTTC | CASSLGDPYNEQFF
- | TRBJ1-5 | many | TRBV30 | TGTGCCTGGAATATGGGGGGTAATCAGCCCCAGCATTTT | CAWNMGGNQPQHF
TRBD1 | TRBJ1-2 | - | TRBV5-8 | TGTGCCAGCAGCTTGTTGAGACAGGGTTTCAGCTATGGCTACACCTTC | CASSLLRQGFSYGYTF
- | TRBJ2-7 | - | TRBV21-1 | TGTGCCAGCAGCAAAAAAGCAGGGATTTTGGGGTACGAGCAGTACTTC | CASSKKAGILGYEQYF
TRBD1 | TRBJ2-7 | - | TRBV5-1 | TGCGCCAGCAGCGCATGGACAGGGGACGAGCAGTACTTC | CASSAWTGDEQYF
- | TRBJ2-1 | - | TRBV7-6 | TGTGCCAGCAGCTTGGGTCAATACAATGAGCAGTTCTTC | CASSLGQYNEQFF
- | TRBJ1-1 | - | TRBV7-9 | TGTGCCAGCAGCTTGGGCGGGTTTGGTGAAGCTTTCTTT | CASSLGGFGEAFF
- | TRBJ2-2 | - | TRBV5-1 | TGCGCCAGCGCACCACTCAGTAACACCGGGGAGCTGTTTTTT | CASAPLSNTGELFF
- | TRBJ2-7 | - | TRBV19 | TGTGCCAGTAGTTTTGGAGGGGCCTACGAGCAGTACTTC | CASSFGGAYEQYF
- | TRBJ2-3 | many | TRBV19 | TGTGCCAGTAGTATCATGAATACGCAGTATTTT | CASSIMNTQYF
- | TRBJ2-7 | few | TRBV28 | TGTGCCAGCAGTCCCGACGAGGTCGAGCAGTACTTC | CASSPDEVEQYF
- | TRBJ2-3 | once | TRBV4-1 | TGCGCCAGCGGGACGGAGCTGACAGATACGCAGTATTTT | CASGTELTDTQYF
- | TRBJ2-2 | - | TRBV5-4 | TGTGCCAGCAGCTCGCGGGACGAGGGGACCGGGGAGCTGTTTTTT | CASSSRDEGTGELFF
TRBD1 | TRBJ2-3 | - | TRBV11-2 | TGTGCCAGCAGCCCGGCTATGACAGGGGCATTACCCACAGATACGCAGTATTTT | CASSPAMTGALPTDTQYF
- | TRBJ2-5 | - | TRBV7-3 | TGTGCCAGCAGCCCGACGAGGGGGGAGACCCAGTACTTC | CASSPTRGETQYF
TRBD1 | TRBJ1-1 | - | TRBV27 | TGTGCCAGCAGTAGGCAGACAGGGGGCAAGAGCACTGAAGCTTTCTTT | CASSRQTGGKSTEAFF
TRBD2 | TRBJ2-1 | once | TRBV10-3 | TGTGCCATCAGTGCGGGAGGGACCTACAATGAGCAGTTCTTC | CAISAGGTYNEQFF
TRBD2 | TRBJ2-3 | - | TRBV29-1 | TGCAGCGTTGATCGGGAGGGCACAGATACGCAGTATTTT | CSVDREGTDTQYF
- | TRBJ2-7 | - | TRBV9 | TGTGCCAGCAGCGGGGACGCTTCTTACGAGCAGTACTTC | CASSGDASYEQYF
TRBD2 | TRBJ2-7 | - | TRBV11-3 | TGTGCCAGCAGTGTATTAGCGGGAGGGTTCTACGAGCAGTACTTC | CASSVLAGGFYEQYF
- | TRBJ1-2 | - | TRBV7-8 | TGTGCCACCTCAGCTTCCGACAGAATCTATGGCTACACCTTC | CATSASDRIYGYTF
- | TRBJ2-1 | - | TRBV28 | TGTGCCAGCAACCCCTTCAAGGTCAGTACCGTGTTCTTC | CASNPFKVSTVFF
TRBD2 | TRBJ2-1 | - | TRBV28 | TGTGCCAGCAGCTTAACTGGGGGACTAGTGGATGAGCAGTTCTTC | CASSLTGGLVDEQFF
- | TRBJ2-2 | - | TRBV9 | TGTGCCAGCAGCGTAGTTGGGAACACCGGGGAGCTGTTTTTT | CASSVVGNTGELFF
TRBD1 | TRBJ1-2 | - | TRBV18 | TGTGCCAGCTCACCGGGACAGGAGAACTATGGCTACACCTTC | CASSPGQENYGYTF
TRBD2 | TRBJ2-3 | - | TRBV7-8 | TGTGCCAGCAGCTTACCTAGCGGGGGGACGCAGTATTTT | CASSLPSGGTQYF
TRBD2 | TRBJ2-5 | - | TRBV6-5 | TGTGCCAGCACCCGGACTAGCAGAGAGACCCAGTACTTC | CASTRTSRETQYF
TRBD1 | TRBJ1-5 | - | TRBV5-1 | TGCGCCAGCAGCCCCGGTCAGGGGGCAGATCAGCCCCAGCATTTT | CASSPGQGADQPQHF
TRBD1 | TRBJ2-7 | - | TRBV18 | TGTGCCAGCTCGCCCCTGGCAGGGGGACAACACGAGCAGTACTTC | CASSPLAGGQHEQYF
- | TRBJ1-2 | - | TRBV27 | TGTGCCAGCACTATGCTTGGGAGTAAAGGCCGCGGCTACACCTTC | CASTMLGSKGRGYTF
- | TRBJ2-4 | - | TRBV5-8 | TGTGCCAGCAGCATGCTAGGCGCCATTCAGTACTTC | CASSMLGAIQYF
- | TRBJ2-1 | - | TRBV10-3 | TGTGCCATCAGTGAGCGGGAGAGCTCCTACAATGAGCAGTTCTTC | CAISERESSYNEQFF
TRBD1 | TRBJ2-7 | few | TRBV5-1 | TGCGCCAGCAGCCAGGGACAGGGGCCTTTCCAGCAGTACTTC | CASSQGQGPFQQYF
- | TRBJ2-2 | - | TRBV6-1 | TGTGCCAGCAGTGAATATCTACCGAGGGTCACCGGGGAGCTGTTTTTT | CASSEYLPRVTGELFF
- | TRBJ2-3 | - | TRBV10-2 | TGCGCCAGCGGGGCCGGACTCACCACAGATACGCAGTATTTT | CASGAGLTTDTQYF
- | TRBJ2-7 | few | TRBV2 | TGTGCCACCAGGGATGGACTCCTTTGGCGCGAGCAGTACTTC | CATRDGLLWREQYF
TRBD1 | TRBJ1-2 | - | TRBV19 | TGTGCCAGTAGTATGACCACAGGGGGCGGCTACACCTTC | CASSMTTGGGYTF
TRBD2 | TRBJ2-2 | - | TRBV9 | TGTGCCAGCAGCGCTAGCGGGAGGGGTTTCGCCGGGGAGCTGTTTTTT | CASSASGRGFAGELFF
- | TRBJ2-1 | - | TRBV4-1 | TGCGCCAGCAGCCAATTCCCGATATGGCCGGTTTACAATGAGCAGTTCTTC | CASSQFPIWPVYNEQFF
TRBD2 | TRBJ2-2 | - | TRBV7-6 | TGTGCCAGCAGCTTAGTTGGGGGACTAGCGGGAAACACCGGGGAGCTGTTTTTT | CASSLVGGLAGNTGELFF
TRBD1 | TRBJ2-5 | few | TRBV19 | TGTGCCAGTAGTATCCGTTCAGGGGGCCAGGAGACCCAGTACTTC | CASSIRSGGQETQYF
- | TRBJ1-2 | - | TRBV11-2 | TGTGCCAGCAGCTTGAAATCCAGCTATGGCTACACCTTC | CASSLKSSYGYTF
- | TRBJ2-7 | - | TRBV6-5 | TGTGCCAGCAGTCCTCCGCCAGCCTACGAGCAGTACTTC | CASSPPPAYEQYF
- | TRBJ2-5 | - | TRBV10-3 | TGTGCCATCAAGGGCGGGGTCAGTTTAGGCCAAGAGACCCAGTACTTC | CAIKGGVSLGQETQYF
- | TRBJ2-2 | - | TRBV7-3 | TGTGCCAGCAGCTCAGTCGGGACACTATTCGCGAACACCGGGGAGCTGTTTTTT | CASSSVGTLFANTGELFF
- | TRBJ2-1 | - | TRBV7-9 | TGTGCCAGCAGCTCAGATAGCGGCCGAAATGAGCAGTTCTTC | CASSSDSGRNEQFF